One and the same sample provided the 2 T cell receptor beta chains below, sequenced in a study of T cell responses to AZD1222 COVID-19 vaccine. Assay used: immunoSEQ multiplex PCR; TCRdb lists only in-frame clones, some missing. The table lists 130,000 or so clones, about 91% of them singletons. The source was peripheral blood, collected 28 days after the second AZD1222 dose. The receptor source for this set is an adult who received the AZD1222 COVID-19 vaccine.

The chain employs TRBV7-9 and TRBJ1-2, with D maybe TRBD1 (6 bases). Germline CDR1 reads SEHNR; CDR2 reads FQNEAQ (reference sequence). The CDR3 is made up of 12 amino acids. Trimming stripped 3 bases from V and 6 bases from J, with 8 bases between. CDR3 sequence: CASSFAGDGYTF. The CDR3 DNA is TGTGCCAGCAGCTTCGCAGGGGATGGCTACACCTTC.

The V and J genes are TRBV3-1 (or the pseudogene TRBV3-2) and TRBJ1-2; tentative D call: TRBD1 (5 bases). The CDR3 spans 15 residues. Trimming removed 4 bases at V and 5 bases at J, with 17 bases between. The V gene's germline CDR1 is LGHDT and CDR2 YNNKEL (reference sequence). The CDR3 DNA reads as TGTGCCAGCAGCCCCGACGAGGGACCGAAATATGGCTACACCTTC. As protein: CASSPDEGPKYGYTF.